This T cell receptor beta chain was captured in a study of CD8 T cells in ankylosing spondylitis. Findings of the study overall: Significant enrichment of disease-linked clones was reported in matched ankylosing spondylitis synovial fluid. Some of the motif variants had earlier been found in reactive arthritis patients' fluid and blood. Blood from ankylosing spondylitis patients appeared to carry a characteristic roughly 8-variant TCR beta motif.

With molecular barcodes, quantitative 5'-RACE was used to make the TCR beta libraries. From the 5' RACE reads, TCRdb called clonotypes with MiXCR, one entry per CDR3 protein. The table lists hundreds of thousands of distinct CDR3 sequences, about 12% of them singletons, with more than 0.5% in the top ten. Notes on this clonotype: The antigen is unknown.

CDR1 and CDR2 (germline): LGHDT, YNNKEL (reference sequence). V was clipped by 0 bases and J by 5 bases, with 13 bases between them. CDR3 length: 15 amino acids. This clonotype originated in a male donor with ankylosing spondylitis. Material for sequencing was blood, either unsorted or a sorted T cell fraction (not recorded which). This rearrangement joins TRBV3-1 to TRBJ1-2; D uncertain. The CDR3: CASSQDRFGAYGYTF. As DNA, the CDR3 is TGTGCCAGCAGCCAAGATCGCTTCGGAGCATATGGCTACACCTTC.